This T cell receptor beta chain came from a study of blood T cell repertoires in COVID-19. Study context: Acute and convalescent COVID-19 specimens originated in the United States, Italy and Spain.

Per the study methods: Estimation of nucleated cell counts was performed using reference gene primer amplification. The protocol was immunoSEQ multiplex PCR, while the TCRdb copy is restricted to in-frame clones and leaves out a portion. V, J and clone size were drawn from that table, and D and trimming were deduced from the DNA. The table has hundreds of thousands of clones, approximately 85% seen once. Trimming stripped 2 bases from V and 7 bases from J, with 7 bases between. Germline V gene data show CDR1 as DFQATT and CDR2 as SNEGSKA (reference sequence). The CDR3 sequence is 11 residues long. Sequenced: peripheral blood. The rearrangement joins TRBV20-1 to TRBJ2-3; D not certain. The receptor comes from a human donor in a cohort sampled during active COVID-19. The CDR3 region is CSARIQNTQYF. The DNA for the CDR3 is TGCAGTGCTAGAATCCAGAATACGCAGTATTTT.